Below, one T cell receptor beta chain is given with its context. The antigen is undetermined. This sample is drawn from a study of human thymus T cells. Study-level points and caveats: As related research reported, thymic repertoires overlapped highly among unrelated individuals.

Sequencing used immunoSEQ multiplex PCR; TCRdb keeps in-frame clones, though not all of them. The profile shows around 120,000 clones, around 96% of them singletons. CDR3 length: 14 residues. The V end lost 0 bases, the J end lost 4 bases, and 8 bases lay between the germline ends. Looked up from germline, CDR1 is SGHRS and CDR2 is YFSETQ. From resections taken during corrective heart surgery, the thymus tissue was obtained. Finnish infants who were healthy and having corrective surgery for congenital heart defects made up the donors. The receptor comes from a boy under two years old with a congenital heart defect but otherwise immunologically healthy. The sample consisted of thymus tissue. This rearrangement joins TRBV5-1 to TRBJ1-3; no clear D gene. CDR3: CASSLGESGNTIYF. CDR3 sequence (DNA): TGCGCCAGCAGCTTGGGGGAATCAGGAAACACCATATATTTT.